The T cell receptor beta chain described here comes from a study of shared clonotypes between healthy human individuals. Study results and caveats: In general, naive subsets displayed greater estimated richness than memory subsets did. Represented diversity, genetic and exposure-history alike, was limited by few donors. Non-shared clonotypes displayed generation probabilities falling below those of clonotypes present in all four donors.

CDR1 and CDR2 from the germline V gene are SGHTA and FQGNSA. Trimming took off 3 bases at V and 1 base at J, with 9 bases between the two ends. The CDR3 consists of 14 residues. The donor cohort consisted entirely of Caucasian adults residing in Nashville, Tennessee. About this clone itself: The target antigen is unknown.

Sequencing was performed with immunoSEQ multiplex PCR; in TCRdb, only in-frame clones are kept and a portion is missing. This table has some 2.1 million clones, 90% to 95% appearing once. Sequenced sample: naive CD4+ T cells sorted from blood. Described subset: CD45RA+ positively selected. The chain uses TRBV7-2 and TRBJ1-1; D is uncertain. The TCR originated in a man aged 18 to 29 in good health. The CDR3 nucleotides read TGTGCCAGCAGCTTTCTTGGAACGAACACTGAAGCTTTCTTT. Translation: CASSFLGTNTEAFF.